These 21 T cell receptor beta chains share one sample of origin, sequenced in a study of cytomegalovirus exposure and HLA in healthy donors. PCR involved 60 Vbeta and 13 Jbeta primers. Repertoires were generated with immunoSEQ multiplex PCR, while TCRdb's copy carries only in-frame clones and drops some. In total, the table holds about 130,000 clones. What was sequenced was PBMCs. Receptors were obtained from a woman aged 60-75 years in good health and CMV-seronegative.

V gene TRBV7-3 combines with J gene TRBJ1-5; 9 positions agree with TRBD1. The V gene's germline CDR1 is SGHTA and CDR2 FQGTGA. This CDR3 contains 17 residues. V lost 6 bases, J lost 2 bases, and 11 bases stayed unmatched. Here the CDR3 DNA reads TGTGCCAGCAGTCCCCTCCCACAGGGGGCTGGCAATCAGCCCCAGCATTTT. Protein product: CASSPLPQGAGNQPQHF.

J is TRBJ2-1 and V is TRBV5-4; 11 bases are a match to TRBD1. From germline, CDR1 is SGHNT and CDR2 YYREEE (reference sequence). J was trimmed by 3 bases and V by 0 bases; bases with no gene match: 5. The CDR3 is 17 amino acids. The CDR3 nucleotides read TGTGCCAGCAGCTTGGCGGACAGGGGGCTAATCTACAATGAGCAGTTCTTC. Its protein is CASSLADRGLIYNEQFF.

V is TRBV6-5 and J is TRBJ2-1; D might be TRBD1 (5 bases). The CDR3 extends over 11 amino acids. V lost 7 bases and J lost 9, with 10 bases in between. Germline assignment: CDR1 MNHEY and CDR2 SVGAGI. The CDR3 nucleotides are TGTGCCAGCAACCAGGGTTCTGAGCAGTTCTTC. Translating gives CASNQGSEQFF.

V and J are TRBV5-1 and TRBJ2-3; 7 nucleotides agree with TRBD2. V lost 5 bases to trimming and J lost 0 bases; unmatched junction nucleotides: 6. The CDR3 loop spans 15 amino acids. Germline V CDR1 and CDR2: SGHRS, YFSETQ. CDR3 loop: CASRQGLTSTDTQYF. The CDR3 coding sequence is TGCGCCAGCAGGCAGGGACTAACGAGCACAGATACGCAGTATTTT.

V gene TRBV5-1 combines with J gene TRBJ1-3; no reliable D call. CDR1 and CDR2 (germline): SGHRS, YFSETQ. Between the trimmed V and J ends, which lost 3 bases and 2 bases, there was a span of 18 bases. The CDR3 contains 17 residues. CDR3 region: CASSSGYRPNPGNTIYF. The CDR3 nucleotides read TGCGCCAGCAGCTCGGGGTACAGACCCAACCCTGGAAACACCATATATTTT.

This CDR3 reads CASSETTGGNHEQYF. CDR3 DNA sequence: TGCGCCAGCAGTGAAACGACAGGGGGCAACCACGAGCAGTACTTC. V gene TRBV10-2 combines with J gene TRBJ2-5; 10 positions agree with TRBD1. The end of the DNA fits TRBJ2-7 better, so the J call may be wrong. Germline V gene data show CDR1 as WSHSY and CDR2 as SAAADI. The CDR3 totals 15 residues.

V is TRBV2 and J is TRBJ2-2, with D maybe TRBD2 (7 bases). In germline, CDR1 is SNHLY, CDR2 FYNNEI. The CDR3 loop spans 17 amino acids. The V end was cut by 2 bases, the J end by 7 bases, with 20 bases between. CDR3 sequence: CASSEISTGRGNGELFF. The CDR3 nucleotides are TGTGCCAGCAGTGAAATCAGTACAGGGAGGGGGAACGGGGAGCTGTTTTTT.

V is TRBV2 and J is TRBJ1-2; TRBD1 aligns across 8 bases. The germline CDR1 and CDR2 sequences are SNHLY and FYNNEI. There are 13 residues in the CDR3. V was pared by 6 bases and J by 6 bases, with 6 bases of the junction left unmatched. The CDR3 protein is CASSGDRGDGYTF. In DNA form, the CDR3 reads TGTGCCAGCAGCGGTGACAGGGGTGATGGCTACACCTTC.

The gene calls are TRBV2 and TRBJ2-1; 8 nucleotides align to TRBD2. J lost 8 bases, V lost 1 base, and 10 bases had no gene match. CDR3 length equals 16 residues. Germline values: CDR1 SNHLY, CDR2 FYNNEI. This CDR3 reads CASSEGRGGMFDEQFF. CDR3 DNA sequence: TGTGCCAGCAGTGAAGGACGGGGGGGGATGTTTGATGAGCAGTTCTTC.

The V and J genes are TRBV15 and TRBJ1-5; D perhaps matches TRBD1 (5 bases). The CDR3 length is 18 residues. V lost 0 bases and J 5 bases, leaving 20 bases between the germline ends. Germline values: CDR1 LNHNV, CDR2 YYDKDF (reference sequence). The CDR3 here is CATSRDSPLRVRDQPQHF. CDR3 bases: TGTGCCACCAGCAGAGATTCCCCCCTCAGGGTAAGAGATCAGCCCCAGCATTTT.

The rearrangement links TRBV19 to TRBJ2-1; TRBD1 agrees at 7 bases. Germline loops: CDR1 LNHDA, CDR2 SQIVND (reference sequence). V was clipped by 3 bases and J by 10 bases; unmatched bases: 12. The CDR3 spans 15 residues. The CDR3 DNA is TGTGCCAGTAGTATTGGACAGGTCGTACCCTTAGAGCAGTTCTTC. Translated: CASSIGQVVPLEQFF.

This chain links TRBV28 with TRBJ1-2; D gene uncertain. Trimming took 4 bases from V and 2 from J, leaving 8 bases between them. CDR1 is MDHEN, CDR2 SYDVKM, per germline. CDR3 length: 13 residues. The CDR3 DNA reads as TGTGCCAGCAGTTCGACCGGGAACTATGGCTACACCTTC. Amino acid sequence: CASSSTGNYGYTF.

V and J are TRBV19 and TRBJ1-5; the D gene is possibly TRBD1 (6 bases). This CDR3 is 15 amino acids long. Germline lookup yields CDR1 LNHDA and CDR2 SQIVND (reference sequence). V lost 7 bases and J 0 bases, leaving 13 bases between the germline ends. CDR3: CASIRTANSNQPQHF. CDR3 nucleotide sequence: TGTGCCAGTATCCGGACAGCTAATAGCAATCAGCCCCAGCATTTT.

The chain joins TRBV2 to TRBJ1-5, with 8 nucleotides matching TRBD1. Germline values: CDR1 SNHLY, CDR2 FYNNEI. This CDR3 region has 14 residues. V gave up 4 bases and J gave up 6 bases; unmatched junction bases: 5. The CDR3 DNA is TGTGCCAGCAGTGTAGACAGGGGTGGTCAGCCCCAGCATTTT. Its translation: CASSVDRGGQPQHF.

The rearrangement joins TRBV9 to TRBJ1-5; TRBD1 matches 8 bases. J gave up 5 bases and V 0 bases, and 1 base lay outside the gene matches. The V gene's germline CDR1 is SGDLS and CDR2 YYNGEE. The CDR3 is made up of 14 amino acids. In DNA form, the CDR3 reads TGTGCCAGCAGCGTAGCAGGGGGCTATCAGCCCCAGCATTTT. It is translated as CASSVAGGYQPQHF.

This sequence joins TRBV5-3 and TRBJ1-1; TRBD1 matches at 7 bases. TRBV5-3 is sorted into the ORF group, with uncertain function. V shed 3 bases, J shed 0 bases, and the junction held 8 bases outside the gene matches. The length of the CDR3 is 16 residues. The DNA of the CDR3 is TGTGCCAGAAGCTCCGTTCCGACAGGGCTGAACACTGAAGCTTTCTTT. Translating it yields CARSSVPTGLNTEAFF.

J is TRBJ1-5 and V is TRBV19; perhaps TRBD1 as D (5 bases). Per the germline V gene, CDR1 is LNHDA and CDR2 is SQIVND (reference sequence). V was shortened by 3 bases and J by 4 bases, with 10 bases between the two germline ends. CDR3 length: 14 amino acids. In DNA, the CDR3 is TGTGCCAGTAGTATGGGGGGTCTTAATCAGCCCCAGCATTTT. Its translation: CASSMGGLNQPQHF.

The rearrangement joins TRBV19 to TRBJ1-1; the match to TRBD1 covers 7 bases. J was trimmed by 6 bases and V by 7 bases; bases with no gene match: 5. There are 12 residues in the CDR3. Germline CDR1 reads LNHDA; CDR2 reads SQIVND (reference sequence). For the CDR3, the DNA is TGTGCCAGTACCCATGGGACAGCTGAAGCTTTCTTT. It encodes CASTHGTAEAFF. Using reference TRBV19 and TRBJ1-1 for the parts outside the CDR3, the full variable domain is DGGITQSPKYLFRKEGQNVTLSCEQNLNHDAMYWYRQDPGQGLRLIYYSQIVNDFQKGDIAEGYSVSREKKESFPLTVTSAQKNPTAFYLCASTHGTAEAFFGQGTRLTVV.

The J gene is TRBJ2-6, the V gene TRBV6-4; 11 bases are shared with TRBD1. Germline V gene lookup returns CDR1 MRHNA and CDR2 SNTAGT. Losses at the gene ends were 5 bases for V and 0 bases for J; bases not matched to a gene: 6. The length of the CDR3 is 18 residues. The CDR3 region has the DNA TGTGCCAGCAGTCTCCTCGGGACAGGGGGCTCTGGGGCCAACGTCCTGACTTTC. It encodes CASSLLGTGGSGANVLTF.

The rearrangement joins TRBV28 to TRBJ2-7; D might be TRBD2 (5 bases). The CDR3 has 15 residues. Germline loops: CDR1 MDHEN, CDR2 SYDVKM. Trimming took off 2 bases at V and 0 bases at J, with 11 bases between the two ends. CDR3 sequence (DNA): TGTGCCAGCAGTTTACCGGACTCGAGCTCCTACGAGCAGTACTTC. Translating it yields CASSLPDSSSYEQYF.

The chain couples TRBV18 to TRBJ1-5; D perhaps matches TRBD1 (5 bases). CDR3 length: 13 residues. Trimming shortened V by 6 bases and J by 8 bases, and 14 bases separated the two germline ends. Germline V gene sequence: CDR1 KGHSH, CDR2 LQKENI. The CDR3 coding sequence is TGTGCCAGCTCGCGGGGCAGGGATGAGCCCCAGCATTTT. Translating gives CASSRGRDEPQHF.